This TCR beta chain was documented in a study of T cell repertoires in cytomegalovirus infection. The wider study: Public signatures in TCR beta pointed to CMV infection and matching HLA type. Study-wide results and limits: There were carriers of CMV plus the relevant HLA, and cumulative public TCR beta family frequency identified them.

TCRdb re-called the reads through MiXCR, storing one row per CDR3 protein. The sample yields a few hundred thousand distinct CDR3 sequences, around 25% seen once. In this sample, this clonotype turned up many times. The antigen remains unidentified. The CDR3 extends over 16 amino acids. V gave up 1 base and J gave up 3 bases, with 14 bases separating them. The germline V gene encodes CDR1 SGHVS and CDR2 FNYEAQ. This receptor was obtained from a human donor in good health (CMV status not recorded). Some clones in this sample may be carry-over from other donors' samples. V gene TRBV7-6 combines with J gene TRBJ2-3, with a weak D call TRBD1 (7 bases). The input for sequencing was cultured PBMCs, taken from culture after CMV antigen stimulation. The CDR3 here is CASSLGAGGMTDTQYF. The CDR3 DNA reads TGTGCCAGCAGCTTAGGGGCAGGGGGGATGACAGATACGCAGTATTTT.